This TCR beta chain was profiled in a study of T cells in Graves' hyperthyroidism and ophthalmopathy. The study included ophthalmopathy patients with Clinical Activity Score at least 3, NOSPECS grade at least 4 and duration under 3 months. Pregnant or lactating patients were excluded, as were those with uncontrolled infection or other autoimmune disease. Overall study findings and caveats: Model output signaled ophthalmopathy a median about seven months ahead of onset. The blood repertoire included most of the expanded thyroid clonotypes above 0.001.

Amplification of TCR beta CDR3 regions used RNA as the template. The HTBI primer set drove a first-round RT-PCR of the TCR CDR3. TCRdb processed the multiplex PCR reads anew with MiXCR; each CDR3 protein has one entry. The table has approximately 400,000 distinct CDR3 sequences, about 14% seen once. The CDR3 runs 18 residues. CDR1 is SGHAT and CDR2 is FQNNGV in the germline V gene. About this clonotype: What it recognizes is unknown. The junction does not match germline at one end; this may be a read error.

The specimen sequenced was blood. The clonotype originates from a woman aged 30 to 39 with Graves' ophthalmopathy. The chain employs TRBV11-2 and TRBJ2-3; TRBD2 might be the D (6 bases). DNA of the CDR3: TGTGCCAGGAGCCAAGATGGGTCCTCGGGGGACCTCACAGATACGCAATATTTT. This sequence encodes CARSQDGSSGDLTDTQYF.